This T cell receptor (beta chain) was observed in a study of cytomegalovirus exposure and HLA in healthy donors. J gave up 4 bases and V 4 bases, and 6 bases lay outside the gene matches. CDR1 is SGHRS and CDR2 is YFSETQ in the germline V gene. The CDR3 is made up of 16 amino acids. With 60 Vbeta and 13 Jbeta primers, the PCR was carried out. TCRdb keeps only in-frame clones here, not all; method: immunoSEQ multiplex PCR. This table has under 250,000 clones, approximately 82% appearing once. J is TRBJ2-3 and V is TRBV5-1, with 13 bases fitting TRBD2. Sequenced sample: PBMCs. This sequence was found in a woman aged 55-69 years in good health and CMV-seropositive. This CDR3 reads CASSPGLAGLADTQYF. Here the CDR3 DNA reads TGCGCCAGCAGCCCGGGACTAGCGGGATTAGCAGATACGCAGTATTTT.